This T cell receptor (beta chain) was recovered during a study of T cells after yellow fever vaccination. It was through 5'RACE template switching that TCR cDNA was made, with a universal primer site and UMIs added. TCRdb reprocessed the 5' RACE reads with MiXCR, giving one entry per CDR3 protein. The sample yields around 550,000 distinct CDR3 sequences, about 19% seen once. This clonotype was observed a handful of times. The antigen is unknown. Study-wide findings and caveats: The secondary T-cell response peaked on day 5, not day 15, but was weaker.

Germline CDR1 is GTSNPN and CDR2 is SVGIG (reference sequence). The CDR3 consists of 14 residues. The germline V and J ends were trimmed by 4 bases and 0 bases, with 10 bases remaining between them. This sequence originates from a man aged 30-40 years who received the YFV17D yellow fever vaccine. This sample comprised PBMCs, obtained 15 days after the yellow fever booster vaccination. J is TRBJ2-1 and V is TRBV30; D gene uncertain. The CDR3 here is CAWNSGVSYNEQFF. CDR3 DNA: TGTGCCTGGAACTCTGGGGTCTCCTACAATGAGCAGTTCTTC.